Below are 14 T cell receptor beta chains sequenced from a single sample in a study of chemoradiotherapy in HPV16-positive cancers. Here immunoSEQ multiplex PCR was the method, and the copy in TCRdb shows in-frame clones only, minus some. Of roughly 14,000 clones listed, under 85% are singletons. This specimen was taken from a patient who underwent chemoradiotherapy. These TCRs come from a human donor with HPV-associated anogenital cancer.

V usage is TRBV15 and J usage is TRBJ1-1; possible D gene TRBD1, 6 bases. The CDR3 spans 14 residues. V was trimmed by 1 base and J by 1 base, leaving 7 bases between them. In germline, CDR1 is LNHNV, CDR2 YYDKDF (reference sequence). In DNA form, the CDR3 reads TGTGCCACCAGCAGAGGGGACACGAACACTGAAGCTTTCTTT. Amino acid sequence: CATSRGDTNTEAFF.

This chain uses TRBV9 with TRBJ2-1; D is unresolved. The germline V gene has CDR1 SGDLS and CDR2 YYNGEE. The CDR3 is 16 amino acids. V was clipped by 0 bases and J by 1 base, with 11 bases between them. The CDR3 nucleotides are TGTGCCAGCAGCGTAGACACCTATGGGTCCTACAATGAGCAGTTCTTC. Amino acid sequence: CASSVDTYGSYNEQFF.

This clone appeared a single time. The chain joins TRBV4-1 to TRBJ1-5, with 8 bases lining up with TRBD1. V trimming: 6 bases; J trimming: 0 bases; junction bases outside the gene matches: 4. The CDR3 contains 15 residues. Germline V gives CDR1 MGHRA, CDR2 YSYEKL. The CDR3 nucleotides are TGCGCCAGCAGACCGACAGGGGATAGCAATCAGCCCCAGCATTTT. It is translated as CASRPTGDSNQPQHF.

The chain employs TRBV5-1 and TRBJ2-7; 11 bases are shared with TRBD1. CDR3 size: 15 residues. Germline V lookup: CDR1 SGHRS, CDR2 YFSETQ. The V gene end was trimmed by 3 bases and the J gene end by 3 bases; junction bases not matched to a gene: 5. CDR3 sequence reads: CASSWAGQGGYEQYF. The CDR3 DNA sequence: TGCGCCAGCAGCTGGGCGGGACAGGGGGGCTACGAGCAGTACTTC.

The sample holds a few counts of this clone. The V and J genes are TRBV2 and TRBJ1-5; D remains unclear. Germline V gene lookup returns CDR1 SNHLY and CDR2 FYNNEI. V gave up 4 bases and J gave up 4 bases, with 14 bases separating them. There are 15 residues in the CDR3. In DNA form, the CDR3 reads TGTGCCAGCAGTGGAGGTGGCCTAAAAAATCAGCCCCAGCATTTT. Its protein product is CASSGGGLKNQPQHF.

The chain joins TRBV11-2 to TRBJ2-1; no reliable D call. The length of the CDR3 is 15 residues. V was cut by 1 base and J by 12 bases, with 19 bases left in between. In germline, CDR1 is SGHAT, CDR2 FQNNGV. The CDR3 here is CASSLVSSRTGSQFF. The DNA of the CDR3 is TGTGCCAGCAGCTTAGTATCCAGCCGTACGGGTTCGCAGTTCTTC.

The chain has TRBV5-8 and TRBJ1-2, with 7 bases fitting TRBD1. V gave up 4 bases and J gave up 4 bases; unmatched junction bases: 10. CDR3 length: 15 residues. Germline lookup yields CDR1 SGHTS and CDR2 YDEGEE. The chain's CDR3 is CASSPQQGNGYGYTF. CDR3 DNA: TGTGCCAGCAGCCCACAACAGGGGAACGGCTATGGCTACACCTTC.

This clone was recorded once. V is TRBV6-1 and J is TRBJ2-6; D not resolved. Trimming took off 4 bases at V and 2 bases at J, with 9 bases between the two ends. CDR1 and CDR2 (germline): MNHNS, SASEGT. The CDR3 has 15 residues. CDR3 coding DNA: TGTGCCAGCAGTGGAGGAAACGCTGGGGCCAACGTCCTGACTTTC. Its protein product is CASSGGNAGANVLTF.

This clone was detected once. This chain connects TRBV5-5 to TRBJ2-6, with 7 bases fitting TRBD1. Trimming at V came to 2 bases and at J to 3 bases, leaving 2 bases not matched to a gene. The germline CDR1 and CDR2 sequences are SGHKS and YYEKEE (reference sequence). This CDR3 contains 15 residues. This CDR3 is CASSFYRGGANVLTF. The CDR3 bases are TGTGCCAGCAGCTTCTACAGGGGTGGGGCCAACGTCCTGACTTTC.

Turning to this clone: A junction boundary mismatches the germline segment, possibly from a read error. V and J are TRBV19 and TRBJ2-1, with TRBD2 identical over 9 bases. Looked up from germline, CDR1 is LNHDA and CDR2 is SQIVND (reference sequence). The CDR3 sequence is 15 residues long. The CDR3 loop reads CASRYSGRTRNLSVF. CDR3 DNA sequence: TGTGCCAGCCGATACAGCGGGAGGACGCGCAATTTATCGGTCTTC.

The chain uses TRBV15 and TRBJ1-2; 8 nucleotides align to TRBD1. Looked up from germline, CDR1 is LNHNV and CDR2 is YYDKDF (reference sequence). This CDR3 is built from 19 residues. J lost 0 bases, V lost 3 bases, and 15 bases had no gene match. CDR3 loop: CATSSPPRGRGPSNYGYTF. The CDR3, as DNA: TGTGCCACCAGCAGTCCCCCCCGGGGCAGGGGGCCATCTAACTATGGCTACACCTTC.

J is TRBJ2-2 and V is TRBV6-1; TRBD2 might be the D (6 bases). The V end lost 8 bases, the J end lost 7 bases, and 14 bases lay between the germline ends. The germline V gene encodes CDR1 MNHNS and CDR2 SASEGT. The CDR3 is made up of 13 amino acids. The CDR3 sequence is CASSAGSVGELFF. The CDR3 DNA sequence: TGTGCCAGCTCGGCGGGATCGGTCGGGGAGCTGTTTTTT.

The chain is built from TRBV29-1 and TRBJ2-7; TRBD2 is a possible D gene (5 bases). The CDR3 contains 12 residues. Germline V gene data show CDR1 as SQVTM and CDR2 as ANQGSEA. Trimming cost V 4 bases and J 5 bases, with 12 bases left between them. The CDR3 here is CSVGGGHDEQYF. DNA for the CDR3: TGCAGCGTTGGAGGAGGTCACGACGAGCAGTACTTC.

In this sample, this clone turned up a few times. The CDR3 coding sequence is TGTGCCAGTAGTATCCAGGTGAACACTGAAGCTTTCTTT. Translated, it gives CASSIQVNTEAFF. The chain joins TRBV19 to TRBJ1-1; D unclear. V lost 3 bases, J lost 0 bases, and 5 bases lay in between. The CDR3 has 13 residues. Per the germline V gene, CDR1 is LNHDA and CDR2 is SQIVND (reference sequence). Filled out from reference TRBV19 and TRBJ1-1, the complete variable domain reads DGGITQSPKYLFRKEGQNVTLSCEQNLNHDAMYWYRQDPGQGLRLIYYSQIVNDFQKGDIAEGYSVSREKKESFPLTVTSAQKNPTAFYLCASSIQVNTEAFFGQGTRLTVV.